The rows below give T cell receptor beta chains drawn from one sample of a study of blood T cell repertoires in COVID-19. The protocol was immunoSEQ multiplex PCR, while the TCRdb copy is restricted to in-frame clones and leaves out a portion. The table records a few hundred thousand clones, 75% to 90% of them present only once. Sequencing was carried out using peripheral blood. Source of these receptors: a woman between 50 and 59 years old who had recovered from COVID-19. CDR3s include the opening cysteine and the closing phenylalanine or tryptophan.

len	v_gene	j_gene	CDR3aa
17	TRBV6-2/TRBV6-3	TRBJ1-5	CASSLGTFYYSNQPQHF
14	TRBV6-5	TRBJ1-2	CASETGGRDYGYTF
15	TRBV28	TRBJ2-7	CASSFLTGVKDEQYF
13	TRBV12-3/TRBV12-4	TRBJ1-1	CASSLGQNTEAFF
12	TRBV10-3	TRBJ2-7	CAISGQGAWQYF
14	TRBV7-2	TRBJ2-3	CASSLGLGKHTQYF
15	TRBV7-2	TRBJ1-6	CASSLYRQGVSPLHF
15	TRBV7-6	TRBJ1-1	CASSLGSEMNTEAFF
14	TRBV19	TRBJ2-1	CATQGTSGMGEQFF
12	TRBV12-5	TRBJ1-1	CASGPNGGEAFF
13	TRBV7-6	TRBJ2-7	CASSLWGGYEQYF
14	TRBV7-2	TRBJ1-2	CASSLDSGGRGYTF
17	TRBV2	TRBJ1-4	CARGGTGARSTNEKLFF
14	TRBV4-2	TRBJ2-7	CASSLGQGSYEQYF
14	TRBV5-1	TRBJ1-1	CASSLEQGRTEAFF
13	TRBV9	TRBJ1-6	CASSVGVYSPLHF
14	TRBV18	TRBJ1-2	CASSPGRGAYGYTF
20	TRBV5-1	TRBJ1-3	CASSRWLGGGRTRSGNTIYF
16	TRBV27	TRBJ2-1	CASSPSSGRAVNEQFF
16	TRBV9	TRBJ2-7	CASSRDTGGPRYEQYF
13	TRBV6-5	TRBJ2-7	CASSQRAAYEQYF
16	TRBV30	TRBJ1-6	CAWSALRGGFNSPLHF
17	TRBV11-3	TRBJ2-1	CASSLRGLAGPGNEQFF
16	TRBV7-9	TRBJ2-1	CASSRAGGSSYNEQFF
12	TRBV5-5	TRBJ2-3	CASSLYTDTQYF
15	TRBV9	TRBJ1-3	CASSPEGATGNTIYF
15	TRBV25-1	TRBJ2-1	CASRTVAGAYNEQFF
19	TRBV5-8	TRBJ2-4	CASSGQPRGVAGVKNIQYF